These T cell receptor beta chains were read from a single sample in a study of blood T cell repertoires in COVID-19. Produced via immunoSEQ multiplex PCR; TCRdb's table is partial and in-frame only. The sample includes about 400,000 clones, approximately 86% of them seen just once. Sequenced material: peripheral blood. These receptors all stem from a human donor in a cohort sampled during active COVID-19. CDR3s include the opening cysteine and the closing phenylalanine or tryptophan. The order of the fields is CDR3 protein, CDR3 DNA, clone size, V gene, J gene, D gene. The D gene is left open where the match is weak. Part of the rows lack a size; the others show once, few, many or a class for expanded clones.

CASSMGRDSNEKLFF	TGCGCCAGCAGCATGGGCCGGGACAGTAATGAAAAACTGTTTTTT	once	TRBV5-1	TRBJ1-4	TRBD1
CASSLYPTATNYGYTF	TGTGCCAGCAGTTTATACCCGACAGCTACTAACTATGGCTACACCTTC	-	TRBV27	TRBJ1-2	-
CASSYSIWTGGEREKLFF	TGTGCCAGCAGTTACTCGATATGGACAGGGGGCGAACGGGAAAAACTGTTTTTT	-	TRBV6-2/TRBV6-3	TRBJ1-4	TRBD1
CASSQVLGAYEQYF	TGTGCCAGCAGCCAAGTCTTAGGAGCCTACGAGCAGTACTTC	-	TRBV4-2	TRBJ2-7	-
CAWSAGDREKLFF	TGTGCCTGGAGTGCGGGGGATAGGGAAAAACTGTTTTTT	-	TRBV30	TRBJ1-4	-
CASSHNTGGSPSYEQYF	TGTGCCAGCAGCCACAACACAGGCGGCTCCCCCTCCTACGAGCAGTACTTC	-	TRBV7-9	TRBJ2-7	-
CASSYGTGGAGNYGYTF	TGCGCCAGCAGCTACGGGACAGGGGGCGCCGGTAACTATGGCTACACCTTC	few	TRBV5-1	TRBJ1-2	TRBD1
CASSRRTSGGPGTDTQYF	TGCGCCAGCAGCCGACGGACTAGCGGAGGGCCGGGCACAGATACGCAGTATTTT	-	TRBV5-1	TRBJ2-3	TRBD2
CASSPGRRETQYF	TGCGCCAGCAGCCCAGGGCGCCGCGAGACCCAGTACTTC	-	TRBV4-1	TRBJ2-5	-
CASSSAGTQETQYF	TGTGCCAGCAGCTCGGCGGGGACTCAAGAGACCCAGTACTTC	-	TRBV5-4	TRBJ2-5	-
CASSPPQGLVAEAFF	TGTGCCAGCAGCCCTCCTCAGGGCTTAGTTGCTGAAGCTTTCTTT	-	TRBV9	TRBJ1-1	-
CAKIREGGQETQYF	TGTGCCAAAATTAGGGAGGGGGGTCAAGAGACCCAGTACTTC	-	TRBV30	TRBJ2-5	-
CASSTSGGAEAKNIQYF	TGCGCCAGCAGCACCTCCGGAGGGGCGGAAGCCAAAAACATTCAGTACTTC	-	TRBV5-1	TRBJ2-4	-
CASSYSWRAQETQYF	TGTGCCAGCAGTTACTCGTGGAGGGCCCAAGAGACCCAGTACTTC	-	TRBV6-5	TRBJ2-5	-
CAWNGGGNYEQYF	TGTGCCTGGAACGGCGGGGGGAACTACGAGCAGTACTTC	-	TRBV30	TRBJ2-7	TRBD2
CASVVDYGGNTEAFF	TGTGCCAGCGTAGTTGACTATGGCGGAAACACTGAAGCTTTCTTT	many	TRBV5-5	TRBJ1-1	-
CASSQEGGVRRDYGYTF	TGCGCCAGCAGCCAAGAGGGAGGGGTCCGTAGGGACTATGGCTACACCTTC	-	TRBV4-1	TRBJ1-2	-
CASRDRGDYGYTF	TGTGCCTCCCGGGACAGGGGTGACTATGGCTACACCTTC	-	TRBV30	TRBJ1-2	TRBD1